This TCR beta chain was captured by sequencing in a study of cytomegalovirus exposure and HLA in healthy donors (TCRdb year 2017). Concerning the study at large: In an earlier analysis of approximately 500 of the donors, 250 to 350 Gb of sequence data and 90 million to 120 million unique TCR beta sequences from roughly 200 million T cells were reported. An early release that covered about 600 HLA-typed donors contained approximately 290 gigabases of sequencing data and tens of millions of unique TCR sequences. Of the approximately 400 genotyped donors, 80% to 90% were placed in the genetic ancestry cluster associated with self-reported Caucasian donors. The study aimed to test whether signatures of past pathogen exposure could be identified by cataloging public T cell receptors. Using immunosequencing, the study profiled T cell repertoires from fewer than 700 subjects and related those repertoires to cytomegalovirus serostatus. Besides the first cohort of 500 to 700 subjects, a separate validation cohort made up of roughly 120 different subjects was used. To predict cytomegalovirus infection status, the study combined high-throughput TCR immunosequencing, statistical association of individual TCRs with disease status, and machine learning. A later analysis re-analyzed previously published TCR beta repertoires from roughly 690 donors and added high-resolution HLA genotyping to study TCR occurrence patterns. The later analysis used no new phenotypic data to find candidate immune exposures, relying instead on TCR beta sequences and their occurrence across donors. In an earlier analysis of several hundred of the donors, high-throughput TCR beta sequencing was used to judge whether each TCR beta V gene segment behaved as functional or pseudogenic. Donor age, sex, ethnicity and CMV serostatus were compiled alongside the repertoire data. Genome-wide SNP genotypes for about 65% of the roughly 670 donors were used in a later genetic analysis, which treated that subset as a discovery cohort. All discovery cohort repertoires had been generated using a single sequencing platform. Both class I and class II loci were covered by HLA typing, at four-digit resolution. The number of donors typed differed by locus, with 629-630 for A, B, C, DRB1 and DQB1, more than 500 for DQA1, over 600 for DPA1, and approximately 470 for DPB1. A few DR-DQ haplotypes were treated as single units for association and clustering because of strong linkage in the cohort. Among 398 genotyped donors of the cohort, an average of around 240,000 unique TCR beta nucleotide sequences were sequenced per donor, roughly 20% of them non-productive.

The method was the immunoSEQ multiplex PCR assay. The multiplex PCR relied on a mix of 60 forward primers for TCR Vbeta segments and 13 reverse primers for TCR Jbeta segments. The CDR3 region of rearranged TCR beta genes was amplified from genomic DNA with a multiplex PCR assay. The Illumina HiSeq System was used to sequence the amplified TCR beta libraries as 87-base-pair reads. Concerning the study's data processing: Across the 670 or so repertoires, a later analysis counted roughly 84 million unique TCR beta chains, around 11 million of which were shared by at least two donors. A nearest-neighbor algorithm error-corrected the raw reads and collapsed the reads into unique sequences, merging closely related sequences to remove PCR and sequencing errors. Alignment of CDR3 sequences to IMGT reference sequences was used to assign V, D and J gene segments. For a sequence to be retained, a match of at least six nucleotides to both a V gene segment and a J gene segment was required. Rearrangements were classified as productive when the CDR3 lacked stop codons and remained in frame with V and J, and all other rearrangements were classified as non-productive. CDR3 was defined according to IMGT convention as the region running from the second conserved V-encoded cysteine to the conserved J-encoded phenylalanine. Sequences without an unambiguous match to a single V gene segment were excluded from the earlier analysis of 587 of the donors. An earlier analysis of 500 to 700 of the donors classified V segments as functional when productive rearrangements were above 56.7% and as segregating when the standard deviation between donors was above 5%. A statistical classification framework was built to diagnose cytomegalovirus status from the catalog of TCR beta chain sequences. V and J gene assignment, in a later analysis, came from comparing TCR nucleotide sequences with IMGT/GENE-DB human TR gene sequences. In a later analysis, CDR3 sequences and most-parsimonious VDJ recombination scenarios were assigned using the TCRdist pipeline. In a later analysis, each TCR beta chain was defined by its CDR3 amino acid sequence together with its V-gene family, and reads lacking a unique V-gene family were excluded. To address suspected cross-contamination and a sequencing artifact, a later analysis removed several hundred highly shared, low-generation-probability nucleotide sequences. In a later analysis, a clonal expansion index for each public chain was calculated from normalized within-repertoire ranks of inferred template counts. A later analysis computed generation probabilities with a VDJ recombination model fitted to out-of-frame rearrangements, and checked the results against IGoR. A later analysis scored TCR-TCR, TCR-HLA and TCR-CMV co-occurrence with hypergeometric tests, applying a repertoire-size bias correction to TCR pairs. To estimate false discovery rates, a later analysis permuted the HLA or CMV assignments 20 times. In a later analysis, co-occurring TCRs were grouped using DBSCAN, and TCRdist sequence similarity was added for clustering within HLA-allele-positive subsets. For co-occurrence clustering, repertoires with fewer than 30,000 or more than 120,000 public chains were excluded, along with four or five repertoires with anomalous nucleotide sharing. The source is immuneACCESS, and TCRdb retained only in-frame sequences with V and J called. Part of the clones is not carried over; for the studies checked, unresolved V genes explain less than half of this, and the remainder is unexplained. V and J calls and clone size follow that table, whereas D and trimming were derived from the DNA. Recorded for this sample are around 170,000 clones; around 77% of them occurred a single time. 2% to 2.5% of the sample goes to the ten largest clones.

Study-wide findings and limitations: Some IMGT-functional V segments, including TRBV6-2 and TRBV6-3, could not be told apart with the 87-base-pair reads, so those segments were excluded. The earlier analysis of approximately 590 of the donors excluded about 16 rarely observed V segments, including chromosome 9 orphons, because counts were too low. Most CMV-associated TCR beta chains appeared to be HLA-restricted in a later analysis, and the HLA associations seemed to be driven largely by CMV exposure. A further reported finding was that TCR beta sequences accurately predicted the HLA-A and HLA-B alleles for most subjects in the first cohort. For the cohort, immune exposure information was limited to CMV serostatus. Because some donors lacked HLA typing at each locus, the association tests relied only on the typed subset. In the study, around 160 TCR beta chains were listed as associated with cytomegalovirus. A cluster of highly shared sequence variants was judged likely to represent a technical artifact of the sequencing pipeline. Broadly in line with IMGT annotations, most TCR beta V segments showed up in productive rearrangements about 87% or about 30% of the time in an earlier analysis of approximately 640 of the donors. Several of the top co-occurrence clusters appeared to be linked to parvovirus B19, influenza, CMV and Epstein-Barr virus, according to a later analysis. Compared with the roughly 720-donor mean, donors in an Asian-associated ancestry cluster had fewer N-insertions in productive TCRs, according to a later genetic analysis. Cytomegalovirus status was reported to be diagnosed by the classifier with high specificity and sensitivity in both the original and validation cohorts. Correlated functional status among segregating V segments might reflect linkage disequilibrium, but an unknown experimental factor could not be ruled out. In a later analysis, about 17,000 TCR beta sequences were associated with specific HLA alleles at a false discovery rate of 0.05. The cohort was sequenced for TCR beta chains only, and without alpha or paired-chain data the features that could be detected were limited. A few of the identified cytomegalovirus-associated TCR beta chains were confirmed in vitro to be specific for cytomegalovirus antigens. When HLA alleles, especially DR and DQ, strongly co-occurred, TCR associations were difficult to assign to individual alleles. Most TCR sequences were observed very rarely across donors, whereas some public TCRs were present in many individuals. In a later analysis, the rate of TCR association differed among HLA loci, with DRB1 alleles having the most associated TCRs and HLA-C alleles having the fewest. In a later analysis, HLA-associated TCR beta chains were found to be more clonally expanded and to have lower generation probabilities than equally common non-associated chains. An association between a missense DCLRE1C variant and V-gene and J-gene trimming of TCR beta chains was found in a later genetic analysis and replicated in an independent cohort. Sequencing depth was assumed to be roughly uniform across donors in the presence/absence analyses, though that assumption may not hold. According to the authors, the approach could potentially be generalized to other disease states and immunological phenotypes.

The germline V gene (reference sequence) specifies LNHDA as CDR1 and SQIVND as CDR2. From cysteine to phenylalanine, the CDR3 is 15 amino acids long. Just the 45-base CDR3 DNA is kept, in frame starting at base 1. V is cut back by 7 bases and J by 6 bases, with 10 bases in the junction unmatched. The cohort comprised fewer than 750 healthy bone marrow donors. At the time of sampling, all cohort members were nominally healthy, though unrecorded immune exposures were likely present. The donor tested CMV seronegative, placing the donor among the roughly 340 seronegative members of the cohort. A peripheral blood sample was collected from each donor, and TCR beta sequencing was performed on peripheral blood mononuclear cells. Genomic DNA was extracted from the blood cell samples with the Qiagen DNeasy Blood Extraction Kit. In regard to this clone: Which antigen it targets is not known. Base-call qualities are not available, and no considerably larger clone is one nucleotide away.

This chain joins TRBV19 to TRBJ2-1, with 9 bases aligning to TRBD1. The receptor's source is a man aged 55 to 70 in good health and CMV-seronegative. Sample: PBMCs. The nucleotides read TGTGCCAGTACCTCCCGGACAGGGGTTGTCAATGAGCAGTTCTTC. The translation is CASTSRTGVVNEQFF.